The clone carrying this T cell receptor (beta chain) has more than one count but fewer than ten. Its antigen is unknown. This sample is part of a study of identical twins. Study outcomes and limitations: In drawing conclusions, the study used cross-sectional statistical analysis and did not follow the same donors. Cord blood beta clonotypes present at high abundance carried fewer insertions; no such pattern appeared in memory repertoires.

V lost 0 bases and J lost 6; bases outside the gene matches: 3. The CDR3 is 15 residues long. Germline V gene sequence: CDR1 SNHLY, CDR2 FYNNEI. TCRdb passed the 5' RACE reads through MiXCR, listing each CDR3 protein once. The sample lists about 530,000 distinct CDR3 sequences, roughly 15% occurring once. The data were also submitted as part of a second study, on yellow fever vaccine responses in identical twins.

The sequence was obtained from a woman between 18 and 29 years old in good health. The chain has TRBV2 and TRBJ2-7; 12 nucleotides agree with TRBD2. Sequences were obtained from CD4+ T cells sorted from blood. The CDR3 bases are TGTGCCAGCAGTGAAGCGTTACTAGCGGGAGGCGAGCAGTACTTC. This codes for CASSEALLAGGEQYF. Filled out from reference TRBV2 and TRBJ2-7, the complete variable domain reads EPEVTQTPSHQVTQMGQEVILRCVPISNHLYFYWYRQILGQKVEFLVSFYNNEISEKSEIFDDQFSVERPDGSNFTLKIRSTKLEDSAMYFCASSEALLAGGEQYFGPGTRLTVT.